Shown below are 17 T cell receptor beta chains from a single sample sequenced in a study of shared clonotypes between healthy human individuals. Libraries were prepared by immunoSEQ multiplex PCR; TCRdb keeps only in-frame clonotypes and omits some of them. Of about 1,500,000 clones listed, 95% to 97% are singletons. The sequenced sample was naive CD4+ T cells sorted from blood. Subset reported: CD45RA+ positively selected. The origin of the receptors is a man aged 25 to 40 in good health.

As DNA, the CDR3 is TGTGCCAGCAGCTTGGAGGGTAAAGGTTGGGTCCCTGAAGCTTTCTTT. Translation: CASSLEGKGWVPEAFF. The rearrangement uses TRBV5-6 and TRBJ1-1; D gene ambiguous. The CDR3 sequence is 16 residues long. Germline values: CDR1 SGHDT, CDR2 YYEEEE. V dropped 0 bases and J dropped 6 bases, with 18 bases sitting between them.

V and J are TRBV29-1 and TRBJ1-5; 9 bases map to TRBD1. Germline V gene lookup returns CDR1 SQVTM and CDR2 ANQGSEA. The CDR3 has 13 amino acids. V lost 7 bases, J lost 7 bases, and 8 bases stayed unmatched. DNA of the CDR3: TGCAGCGCAGGGACAGGGCTACAACAGCCCCAGCATTTT. Translation gives CSAGTGLQQPQHF.

The chain has TRBV7-8 and TRBJ2-1; weak D call: TRBD2 (6 bases). This CDR3 is built from 16 residues. Germline V gene lookup returns CDR1 SGHVS and CDR2 FQNEAQ. V lost 3 bases to trimming and J lost 3 bases, with 15 bases between them. The CDR3: CASSLNREWVYNEQFF. In nucleotides, the CDR3 is TGTGCCAGCAGCTTGAACCGGGAGTGGGTCTACAATGAGCAGTTCTTC.

The gene calls are TRBV6-4 and TRBJ2-1; 7 nucleotides agree with TRBD2. Germline V gene sequence: CDR1 MRHNA, CDR2 SNTAGT. This CDR3 has 15 amino acids. V was pared by 5 bases and J by 2 bases, with 6 bases of the junction left unmatched. The DNA of the CDR3 is TGTGCCAGCAGTACCGAAGCGGGACCCTACAATGAGCAGTTCTTC. Amino acids: CASSTEAGPYNEQFF.

The chain recombines TRBV18 with TRBJ2-5; D ambiguous. The V end was cut by 4 bases, the J end by 5 bases, with 8 bases between. This CDR3 has 12 residues. The V gene's germline CDR1 is KGHSH and CDR2 LQKENI. Here the CDR3 reads CASSLLLETQYF. CDR3 DNA: TGTGCCAGCTCACTACTTTTGGAGACCCAGTACTTC.

This sequence joins TRBV5-1 and TRBJ1-4; D might be TRBD1 (5 bases). The V end was cut by 2 bases, the J end by 3 bases, with 11 bases between. The CDR3 totals 15 residues. CDR1 is SGHRS and CDR2 is YFSETQ in the germline V gene. CDR3 amino acids: CASSLGKGPNEKLFF. Written as DNA, the CDR3 is TGCGCCAGCAGCTTAGGGAAGGGGCCTAATGAAAAACTGTTTTTT.

The chain employs TRBV29-1 and TRBJ2-3; 7 bases match TRBD1. Germline CDR1 SQVTM, CDR2 ANQGSEA. Trimming removed 5 bases from V and 4 bases from J; junction bases left unmatched: 15. The CDR3 runs to 16 residues. The CDR3 loop is CSVFYMGQTKADTQYF. In DNA form, the CDR3 reads TGCAGCGTTTTCTACATGGGACAGACCAAGGCAGATACGCAGTATTTT.

This chain uses TRBV5-4 with TRBJ2-1; TRBD2 matches at 7 bases. The V segment lost 4 bases and the J segment 0 bases; nucleotides outside the gene matches: 10. Germline loops: CDR1 SGHNT, CDR2 YYREEE (reference sequence). This CDR3 is 17 amino acids long. In DNA form, the CDR3 reads TGTGCCAGCAGCCTCACCAGCGGGGCTAGCTCCTACAATGAGCAGTTCTTC. Translation gives CASSLTSGASSYNEQFF.

In regard to this clone: Other nucleotide sequences from this sample produce the same CDR3. The J gene is TRBJ2-3, the V gene TRBV20-1; D remains unclear. The V gene's germline CDR1 is DFQATT and CDR2 SNEGSKA (reference sequence). The CDR3 covers 11 residues. Deletions cut 6 bases from V and 6 bases from J, with 10 bases between. The CDR3, as DNA: TGCAGTGCCAGCCCCGCCGATACGCAGTATTTT. It yields the protein CSASPADTQYF.

This rearrangement joins TRBV4-3 to TRBJ1-1; D is possibly TRBD1 (5 bases). V lost 3 bases to trimming and J lost 1 base, with 9 bases between them. CDR1 and CDR2 from the germline V gene are LGHNA and YSLEER. The CDR3 contains 14 residues. The CDR3 spells CASSHLRGNTEAFF. For the CDR3, the DNA is TGCGCCAGCAGCCACCTTAGGGGGAACACTGAAGCTTTCTTT.

In regard to this clone: The sample contains more than one DNA sequence encoding this CDR3. V gene TRBV7-6 combines with J gene TRBJ2-7, with unresolved D. CDR1 SGHVS and CDR2 FNYEAQ come from the germline V gene. The length of the CDR3 is 12 residues. The germline V and J ends were trimmed by 5 bases and 3 bases, with 8 bases remaining between them. CDR3 sequence reads: CASSPGGYEQYF. In nucleotides, the CDR3 is TGTGCCAGCAGCCCCGGCGGCTACGAGCAGTACTTC.

J is TRBJ2-5 and V is TRBV5-1; TRBD2 matches at 7 bases. The germline CDR1 and CDR2 sequences are SGHRS and YFSETQ. The CDR3 is 14 residues long. V gave up 0 bases and J gave up 3 bases; unmatched junction bases: 2. The CDR3 DNA follows: TGCGCCAGCAGCTTGGGGGGGACTAAAGAGACCCAGTACTTC. Translated: CASSLGGTKETQYF.

V is TRBV18 and J is TRBJ1-1; no clear D gene. The V gene lost 0 bases and the J gene lost 1 base, with 9 bases spanning the gap. CDR1 is KGHSH, CDR2 LQKENI, per germline. The CDR3 consists of 15 residues. The CDR3: CASSPPGRKNTEAFF. The CDR3 DNA reads as TGTGCCAGCTCACCACCTGGACGGAAGAACACTGAAGCTTTCTTT.

The chain employs TRBV11-2 and TRBJ1-3; maybe TRBD1 (5 bases). V lost 6 bases to trimming and J lost 3 bases, with 9 bases between them. This CDR3 is built from 13 residues. Germline values: CDR1 SGHAT, CDR2 FQNNGV. CDR3 nucleotide sequence: TGTGCCAGCAGTGGGGGTTTTGGAAACACCATATATTTT. It specifies CASSGGFGNTIYF.

The chain combines TRBV6-7 with TRBJ2-5, with D perhaps matching TRBD1 (7 bases). TRBV6-7 is placed among ORFs of uncertain function. The CDR3 totals 13 residues. V shed 5 bases and J shed 4 bases, with 11 bases lying between them. The CDR3 protein is CASSPGGRETQYF. DNA for the CDR3: TGTGCCAGCAGTCCAGGGGGGAGAGAGACCCAGTACTTC.

This sequence joins TRBV7-9 and TRBJ2-5, with D tentatively TRBD1 (5 bases). The CDR3 consists of 16 residues. V was cut by 5 bases and J by 4 bases, with 20 bases left in between. Germline V CDR1 and CDR2: SEHNR, FQNEAQ (reference sequence). The CDR3, as DNA: TGTGCCAGCAGCCGCACAGGTCGGCTACAACGAGAGACCCAGTACTTC. Protein sequence: CASSRTGRLQRETQYF.

This clone was recorded only once. The gene calls are TRBV5-4 and TRBJ2-5; a possible D gene is TRBD1 (6 bases). The CDR3 contains 15 residues. CDR1 and CDR2 from the germline V gene are SGHNT and YYREEE (reference sequence). Trimming removed 2 bases at V and 1 base at J, with 12 bases between. Here the CDR3 reads CASSFATGIQETQYF. The CDR3 nucleotides read TGTGCCAGCAGCTTCGCCACAGGGATCCAAGAGACCCAGTACTTC. Full variable domain (outside the CDR3, taken from reference TRBV5-4 and TRBJ2-5): ETGVTQSPTHLIKTRGQQVTLRCSSQSGHNTVSWYQQALGQGPQFIFQYYREEENGRGNFPPRFSGLQFPNYSSELNVNALELDDSALYLCASSFATGIQETQYFGPGTRLLVL.